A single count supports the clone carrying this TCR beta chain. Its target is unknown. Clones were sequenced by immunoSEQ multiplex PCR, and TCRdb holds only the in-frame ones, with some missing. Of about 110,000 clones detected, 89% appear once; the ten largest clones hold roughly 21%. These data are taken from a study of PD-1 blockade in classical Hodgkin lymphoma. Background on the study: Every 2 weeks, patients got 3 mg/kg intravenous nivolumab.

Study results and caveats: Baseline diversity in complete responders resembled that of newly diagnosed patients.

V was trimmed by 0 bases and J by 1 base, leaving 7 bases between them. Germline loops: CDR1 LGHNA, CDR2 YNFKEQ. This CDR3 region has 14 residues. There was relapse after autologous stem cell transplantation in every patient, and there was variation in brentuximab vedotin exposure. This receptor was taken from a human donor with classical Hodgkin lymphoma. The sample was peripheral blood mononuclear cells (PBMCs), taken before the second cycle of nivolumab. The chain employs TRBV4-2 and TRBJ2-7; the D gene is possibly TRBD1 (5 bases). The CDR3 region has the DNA TGTGCCAGCAGCCAAGATCGGACATCCTACGAGCAGTACTTC. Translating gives CASSQDRTSYEQYF.